This T cell receptor (beta chain) was retrieved from a study of OX40 agonist ivuxolimab in advanced cancers. General notes on the study: Ivuxolimab was an agonistic, fully human IgG2 monoclonal antibody directed against OX40 (CD134), a costimulatory receptor. Intravenous ivuxolimab was administered to patients every 2 weeks at six dose levels: 0.01, 0.1, 0.3, 1.5, 3 and 10 mg/kg. Of the 50 to 55 patients in dose escalation, 19 had hepatocellular carcinoma, around 15 had melanoma, 9 had renal cell carcinoma and 9 had head and neck cancer. A male proportion of under 85% and a mean age of 60 years, ranging from roughly 23 to 85, were recorded for the dose-escalation cohort. Patients were allowed to have had prior anti-PD-1, anti-PD-L1 or anti-CTLA-4 therapy, and 30% to 50% of the dose-escalation patients had previously received checkpoint inhibitors. Three dose-escalation patients achieved partial responses, one with hepatocellular carcinoma and two with cutaneous melanoma. Peripheral TCRbeta sequencing was intended to test whether TCR sequence diversity was altered and clonal T-cell expansion was caused by ivuxolimab. The paper reports the monotherapy dose-escalation portion (N of about 50 patients) of the phase I ivuxolimab trial. What the authors observed across the whole study: Low levels of normalized T-cell clonal expansion were also shown by some nonresponding patients. At doses of 0.1 to 3.0 mg/kg, clonal expansion of both CD4+ and CD8+ T cells in blood was seen between baseline and week 6. The antigen specificity of the peripheral T cells that underwent clonal expansion was not determined. Partial responders in the 0.1-3.0 mg/kg groups had among the lowest normalized peripheral clonal expansion, especially among CD8+ T cells. After ivuxolimab, more expanded clones were found on average in CD8+ T cells than in CD4+ T cells.

The trial excluded patients who had a history of autoimmune disease or were on systemic immunosuppression. Peripheral blood for TCR sequencing was drawn from every dose cohort at baseline, at cycle 4 day 1 and at cycle 7 day 1. Samples came from an open-label, multicenter, first-in-human phase I dose-escalation trial of ivuxolimab. The trial enrolled adults with locally advanced or metastatic head and neck squamous cell, hepatocellular, melanoma or renal cell carcinoma. Before TCR sequencing, CD4+ T cells and CD8+ T cells from peripheral blood were sorted into separate populations. As concerns this clone: Its target antigen remains unknown. The sample holds no much larger clone one base away, and base qualities are not on file.

For sequencing of the TCRbeta CDR3 region, genomic DNA was extracted from the sorted cells. The immunoSEQ Assay was used for sequencing of TCRbeta CDR3 regions. Not all clones reach the TCRdb copy of this immuneACCESS table, which keeps in-frame sequences only. Checked studies attribute under half of the gap to unresolved V genes and leave the rest unexplained. This sample comprises roughly 79,000 clones, around 93% of them detected only once. Together, the top ten hold around 0.5% of the sample. The CDR3 spans 15 residues, from the cysteine through the phenylalanine. Only the CDR3 DNA stays, 45 bases, in frame from base 1. CDR1 MDHEN and CDR2 SYDVKM are derived from the germline V gene. V lost 3 bases and J lost 0 bases; the stretch between them is 12 bases long.

The chain links TRBV28 with TRBJ2-7; there is no confident call for the D gene. The receptor was derived from an adult with an advanced solid tumor such as melanoma, head and neck, liver or kidney cancer. Here the sequenced sample was CD4+ or CD8+ T cells sorted from blood, taken in a trial of the OX40 agonist ivuxolimab. The CDR3 loop reads CASSLNTGYSYEQYF. The bases are TGTGCCAGCAGTTTGAACACGGGTTACTCCTACGAGCAGTACTTC.